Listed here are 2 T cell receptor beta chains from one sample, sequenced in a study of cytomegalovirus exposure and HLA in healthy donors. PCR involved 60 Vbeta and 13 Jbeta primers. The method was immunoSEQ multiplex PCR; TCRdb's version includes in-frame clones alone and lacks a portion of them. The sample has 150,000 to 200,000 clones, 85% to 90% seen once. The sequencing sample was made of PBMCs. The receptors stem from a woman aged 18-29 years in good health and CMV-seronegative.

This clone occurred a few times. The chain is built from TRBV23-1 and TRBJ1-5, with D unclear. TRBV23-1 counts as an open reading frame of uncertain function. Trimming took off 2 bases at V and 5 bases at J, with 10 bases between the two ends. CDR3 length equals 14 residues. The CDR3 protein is CASSQGQLYQPQHF. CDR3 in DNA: TGCGCCAGCAGTCAAGGGCAGCTCTATCAGCCCCAGCATTTT.

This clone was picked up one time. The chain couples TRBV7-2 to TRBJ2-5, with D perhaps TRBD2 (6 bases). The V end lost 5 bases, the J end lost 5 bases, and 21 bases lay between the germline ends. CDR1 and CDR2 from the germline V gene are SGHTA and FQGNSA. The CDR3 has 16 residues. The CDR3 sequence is CASSPPGLSRWETQYF. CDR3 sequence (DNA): TGTGCCAGCAGCCCTCCGGGACTTTCCCGATGGGAGACCCAGTACTTC.